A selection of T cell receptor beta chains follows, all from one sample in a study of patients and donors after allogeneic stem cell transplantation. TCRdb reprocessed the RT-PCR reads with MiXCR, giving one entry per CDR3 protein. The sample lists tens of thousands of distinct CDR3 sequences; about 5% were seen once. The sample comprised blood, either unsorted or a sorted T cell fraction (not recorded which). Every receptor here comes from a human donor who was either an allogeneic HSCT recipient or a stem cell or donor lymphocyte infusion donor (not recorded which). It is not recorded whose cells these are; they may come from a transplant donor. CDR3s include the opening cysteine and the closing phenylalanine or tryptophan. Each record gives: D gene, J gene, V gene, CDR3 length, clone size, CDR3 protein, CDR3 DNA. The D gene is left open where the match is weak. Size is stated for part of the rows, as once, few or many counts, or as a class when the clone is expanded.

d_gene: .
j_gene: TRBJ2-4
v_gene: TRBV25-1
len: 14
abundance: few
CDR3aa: CASSEAGGKNIQYF
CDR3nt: TGTGCCAGCAGCGAGGCCGGGGGCAAAAACATTCAGTACTTC

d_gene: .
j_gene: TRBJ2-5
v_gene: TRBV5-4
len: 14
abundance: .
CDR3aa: CASSHLLDEETQYF
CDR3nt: TGTGCCAGCAGCCATTTATTAGACGAAGAGACCCAGTACTTC

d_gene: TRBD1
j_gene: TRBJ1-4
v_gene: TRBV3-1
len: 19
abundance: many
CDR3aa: CASSLSPVTGGVGNEKLFF
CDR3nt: TGTGCCAGCAGCCTATCCCCCGTGACAGGGGGCGTGGGTAATGAAAAACTGTTTTTT

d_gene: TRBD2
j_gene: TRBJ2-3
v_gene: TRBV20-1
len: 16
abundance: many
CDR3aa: CSARADLAGRGDTQYF
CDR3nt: TGCAGTGCTAGAGCGGACCTAGCGGGCCGAGGAGATACGCAGTATTTT

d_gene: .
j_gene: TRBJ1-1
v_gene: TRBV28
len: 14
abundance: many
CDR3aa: CASSVGQGFTEAFF
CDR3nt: TGTGCCAGCTCTGTAGGGCAGGGGTTCACTGAAGCTTTCTTT

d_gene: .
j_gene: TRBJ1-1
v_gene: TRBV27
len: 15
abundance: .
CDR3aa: CASRLYPQIGAEAFF
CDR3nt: TGTGCCAGCAGATTATACCCTCAGATCGGGGCTGAAGCTTTCTTT

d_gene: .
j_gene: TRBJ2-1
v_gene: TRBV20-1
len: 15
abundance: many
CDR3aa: CSAWEGTGRDNEQFF
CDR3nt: TGCAGTGCTTGGGAGGGGACAGGACGGGACAATGAGCAGTTCTTC

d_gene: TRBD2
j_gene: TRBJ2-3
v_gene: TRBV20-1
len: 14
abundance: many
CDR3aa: CSARFPGGADTQYF
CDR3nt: TGCAGTGCTAGGTTCCCGGGAGGCGCAGATACGCAGTATTTT

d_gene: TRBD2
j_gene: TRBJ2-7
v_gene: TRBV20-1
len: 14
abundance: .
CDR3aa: CSARLASGSGEQYF
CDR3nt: TGCAGTGCTAGATTGGCTAGCGGGAGTGGCGAGCAGTACTTC

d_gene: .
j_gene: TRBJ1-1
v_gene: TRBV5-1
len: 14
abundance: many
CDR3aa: CASSPAGPGTEAFF
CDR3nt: TGCGCCAGCAGTCCCGCGGGACCCGGCACTGAAGCTTTCTTT

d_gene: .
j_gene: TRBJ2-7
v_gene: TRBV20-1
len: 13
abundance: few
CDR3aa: CSAAASASYEQYF
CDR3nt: TGCAGTGCTGCCGCTAGCGCCTCCTACGAGCAGTACTTC

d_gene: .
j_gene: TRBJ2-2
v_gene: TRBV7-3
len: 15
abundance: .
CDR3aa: CASSQSRDGTGELFF
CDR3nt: TGTGCCAGCAGCCAGTCCCGGGACGGCACCGGGGAGCTGTTTTTT

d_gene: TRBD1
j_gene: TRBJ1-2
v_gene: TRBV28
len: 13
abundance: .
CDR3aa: CASLRQGRVGYTF
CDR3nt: TGTGCCAGCCTTCGACAGGGAAGGGTTGGCTACACCTTC

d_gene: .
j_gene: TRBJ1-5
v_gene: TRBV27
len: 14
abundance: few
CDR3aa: CASSSGWSNQPQHF
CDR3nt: TGTGCCAGCAGTTCAGGATGGAGCAATCAGCCCCAGCATTTT

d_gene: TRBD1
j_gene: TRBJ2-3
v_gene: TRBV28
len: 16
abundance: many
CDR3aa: CASSLPGRGGADTQYF
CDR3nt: TGTGCCAGCAGTTTACCGGGGCGAGGGGGCGCAGATACGCAGTATTTT

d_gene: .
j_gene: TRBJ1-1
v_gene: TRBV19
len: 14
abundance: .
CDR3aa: CASSIGRAGAEAFF
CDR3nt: TGTGCCAGTAGTATCGGCCGGGCTGGGGCAGAAGCTTTCTTT

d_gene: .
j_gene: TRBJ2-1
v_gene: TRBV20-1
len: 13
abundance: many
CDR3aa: CSAGQSSYNEQFF
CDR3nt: TGCAGTGCAGGGCAGAGCTCCTACAATGAGCAGTTCTTC

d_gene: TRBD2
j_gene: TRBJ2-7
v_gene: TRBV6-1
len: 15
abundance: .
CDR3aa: CASTAEGLAGLEQYF
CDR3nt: TGTGCCAGCACCGCAGAGGGACTAGCGGGACTCGAGCAGTACTTC

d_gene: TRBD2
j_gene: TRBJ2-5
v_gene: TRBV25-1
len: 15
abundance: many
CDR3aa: CASSSKAGAGETQYF
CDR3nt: TGTGCCAGCAGTTCCAAAGCGGGGGCGGGGGAGACCCAGTACTTC

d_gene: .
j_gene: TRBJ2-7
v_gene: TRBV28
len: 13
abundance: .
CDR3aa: CASSFQTEYEQYF
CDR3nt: TGTGCCAGCAGTTTCCAGACAGAGTACGAGCAGTACTTC

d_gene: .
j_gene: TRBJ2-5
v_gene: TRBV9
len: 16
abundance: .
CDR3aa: CASSVSPRDPQETQYF
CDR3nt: TGTGCCAGCAGCGTTTCGCCAAGGGACCCCCAAGAGACCCAGTACTTC

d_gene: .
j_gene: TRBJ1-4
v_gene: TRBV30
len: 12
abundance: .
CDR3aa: CAWKWAGEKLFF
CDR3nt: TGTGCCTGGAAGTGGGCAGGTGAAAAACTGTTTTTT

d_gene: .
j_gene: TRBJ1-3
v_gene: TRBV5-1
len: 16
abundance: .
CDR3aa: CASSLEARGFGNTIYF
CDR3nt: TGCGCCAGCAGCTTGGAAGCGCGGGGCTTCGGAAACACCATATATTTT

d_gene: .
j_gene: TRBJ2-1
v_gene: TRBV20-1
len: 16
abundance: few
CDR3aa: CSAREELAASYNEQFF
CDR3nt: TGCAGTGCTAGAGAAGAATTAGCGGCCTCCTACAATGAGCAGTTCTTC

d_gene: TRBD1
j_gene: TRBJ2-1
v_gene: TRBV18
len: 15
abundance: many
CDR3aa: CASSNGQGASNEQFF
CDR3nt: TGTGCCAGCTCAAATGGACAGGGGGCGTCAAATGAGCAGTTCTTC

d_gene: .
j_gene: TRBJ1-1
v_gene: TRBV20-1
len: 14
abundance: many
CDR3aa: CSASPSVGYTEAFF
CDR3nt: TGCAGTGCTAGTCCTTCTGTGGGGTACACTGAAGCTTTCTTT

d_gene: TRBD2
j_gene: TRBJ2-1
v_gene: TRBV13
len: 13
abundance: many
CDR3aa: CASSLGGGSEQFF
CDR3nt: TGTGCCAGCAGCTTAGGCGGGGGGAGTGAGCAGTTCTTC

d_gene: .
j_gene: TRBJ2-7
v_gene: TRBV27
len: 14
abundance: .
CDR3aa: CASSSVDRNYEQYF
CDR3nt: TGTGCCAGCAGCTCAGTGGACAGAAATTACGAGCAGTACTTC

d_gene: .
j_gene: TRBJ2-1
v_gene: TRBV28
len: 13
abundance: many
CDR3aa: CASSVGSYNEQFF
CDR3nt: TGTGCCAGCTCCGTCGGGTCCTACAATGAGCAGTTCTTC

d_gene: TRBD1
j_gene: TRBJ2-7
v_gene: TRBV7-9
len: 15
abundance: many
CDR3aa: CASSFYGTDLYEQYF
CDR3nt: TGTGCCAGCAGCTTTTACGGGACAGATCTCTACGAGCAGTACTTC

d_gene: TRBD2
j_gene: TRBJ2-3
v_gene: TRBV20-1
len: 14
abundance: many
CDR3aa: CSARWGGVTDTQYF
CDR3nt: TGCAGTGCTAGATGGGGGGGGGTCACAGATACGCAGTATTTT

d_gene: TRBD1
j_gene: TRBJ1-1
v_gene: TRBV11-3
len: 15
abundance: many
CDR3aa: CASSLGQGADTEAFF
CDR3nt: TGTGCCAGCAGCTTAGGGCAGGGGGCTGACACTGAAGCTTTCTTT

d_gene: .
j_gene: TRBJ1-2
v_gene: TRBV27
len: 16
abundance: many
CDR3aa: CASSLSPRQAIYGYTF
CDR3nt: TGTGCCAGCAGTTTATCACCCCGGCAGGCCATCTATGGCTACACCTTC

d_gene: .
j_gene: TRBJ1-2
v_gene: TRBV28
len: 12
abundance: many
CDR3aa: CASSLVNYGYTF
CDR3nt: TGTGCCAGCAGTTTGGTCAACTATGGCTACACCTTC

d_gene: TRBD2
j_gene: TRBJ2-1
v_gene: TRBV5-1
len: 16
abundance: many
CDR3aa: CASSLGGLAVYNEQFF
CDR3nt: TGCGCCAGCAGCTTGGGGGGACTAGCGGTCTACAATGAGCAGTTCTTC

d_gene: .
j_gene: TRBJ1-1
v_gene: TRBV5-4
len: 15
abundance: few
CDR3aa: CASSLGGGGATEAFF
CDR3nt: TGTGCCAGCAGCCTGGGTGGGGGGGGAGCCACTGAAGCTTTCTTT

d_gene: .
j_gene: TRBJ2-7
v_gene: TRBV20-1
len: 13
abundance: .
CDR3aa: CSAIYTLSYEQYF
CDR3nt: TGCAGTGCTATCTACACATTGTCCTACGAGCAGTACTTC

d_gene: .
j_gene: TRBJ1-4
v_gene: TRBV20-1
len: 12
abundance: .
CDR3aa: CSAGRVGEKLFF
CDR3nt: TGCAGTGCGGGCAGGGTGGGTGAAAAACTGTTTTTT

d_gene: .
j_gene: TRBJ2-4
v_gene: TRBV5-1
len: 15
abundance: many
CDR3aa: CASRPTGSAKNIQYF
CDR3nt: TGCGCCAGCAGACCAACAGGGTCAGCCAAAAACATTCAGTACTTC

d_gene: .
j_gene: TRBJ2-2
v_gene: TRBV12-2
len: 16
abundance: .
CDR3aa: CASPARTSGEEGELFF
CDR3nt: TGTGCAAGTCCAGCCCGGACTAGCGGGGAGGAAGGGGAGCTGTTTTTT

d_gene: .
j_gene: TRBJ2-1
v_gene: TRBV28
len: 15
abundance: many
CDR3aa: CASSFSGISYNEQFF
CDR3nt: TGTGCCAGCAGTTTTTCGGGCATCTCCTACAATGAGCAGTTCTTC

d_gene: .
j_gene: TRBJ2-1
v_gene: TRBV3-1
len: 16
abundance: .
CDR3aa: CASSLRAGPKYNEQFF
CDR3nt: TGTGCCAGCAGCCTACGGGCGGGCCCCAAATACAATGAGCAGTTCTTC

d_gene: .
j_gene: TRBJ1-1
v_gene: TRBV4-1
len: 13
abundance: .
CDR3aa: CATWGGVQTEAFF
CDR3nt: TGCGCCACCTGGGGCGGTGTGCAGACTGAAGCTTTCTTT

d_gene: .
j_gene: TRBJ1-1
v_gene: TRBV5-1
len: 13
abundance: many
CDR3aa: CASRLGKDTEAFF
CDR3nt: TGCGCCAGCAGATTAGGGAAAGACACTGAAGCTTTCTTT

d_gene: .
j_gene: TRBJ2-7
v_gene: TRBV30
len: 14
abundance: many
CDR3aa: CAWSVGGGGYEQYF
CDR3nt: TGTGCCTGGAGTGTGGGTGGGGGAGGTTACGAGCAGTACTTC

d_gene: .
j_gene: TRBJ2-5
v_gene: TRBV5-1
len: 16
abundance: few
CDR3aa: CASSVGAQASGETQYF
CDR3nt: TGCGCCAGCAGCGTCGGGGCCCAGGCTTCGGGGGAGACCCAGTACTTC

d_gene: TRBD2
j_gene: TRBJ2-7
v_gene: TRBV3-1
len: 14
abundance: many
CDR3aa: CASSQGGGYAEQYF
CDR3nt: TGTGCCAGCAGCCAAGGGGGGGGATACGCCGAGCAGTACTTC

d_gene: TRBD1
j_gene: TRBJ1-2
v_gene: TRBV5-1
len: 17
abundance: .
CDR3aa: CASSFLIGTGARSGYTF
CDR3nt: TGCGCCAGCAGCTTTTTGATCGGGACAGGGGCTAGGAGTGGCTACACCTTC

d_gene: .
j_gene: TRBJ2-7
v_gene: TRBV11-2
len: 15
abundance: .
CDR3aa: CASSLEGTAAYEQYF
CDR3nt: TGTGCCAGCAGCTTAGAGGGGACGGCAGCCTACGAGCAGTACTTC

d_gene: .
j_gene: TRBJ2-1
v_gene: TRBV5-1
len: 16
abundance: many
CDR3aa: CASSLAGGITYNEQFF
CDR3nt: TGCGCCAGCAGCTTGGCCGGAGGTATTACCTACAATGAGCAGTTCTTC

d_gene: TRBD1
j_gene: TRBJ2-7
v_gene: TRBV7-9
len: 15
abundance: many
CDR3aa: CASSPGQGTFYEQYF
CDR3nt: TGTGCCAGCAGCCCTGGACAGGGCACTTTTTACGAGCAGTACTTC

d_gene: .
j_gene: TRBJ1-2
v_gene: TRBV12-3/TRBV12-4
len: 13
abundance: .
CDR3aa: CASSFNRVYGYTF
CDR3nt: TGTGCCAGCAGTTTTAACCGAGTCTATGGCTACACCTTC

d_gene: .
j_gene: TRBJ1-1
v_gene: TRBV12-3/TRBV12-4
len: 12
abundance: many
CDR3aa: CASSYIAGEAFF
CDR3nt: TGTGCCAGCAGTTATATAGCTGGTGAAGCTTTCTTT